The 5 T cell receptor beta chains presented below share a single source sample, sequenced in a study of post-analysis software for immune sequencing data. Points from the study as a whole: A handful of TRBV segments were significantly more frequent in patients than in controls. TRBV5-6, TRBV5-1 and TRBV20-1 were among these segments.

Sequencing libraries made from TCR beta cDNA carried unique molecular identifiers. TCRdb itself ran the PCR reads through MiXCR, one entry per CDR3 protein. The table includes about 200,000 distinct CDR3 sequences, roughly 28% detected once. No antigen has been assigned to these receptors. The sample taken for sequencing was blood. The receptors here all came from a girl between 2 and 17 years old with multiple sclerosis.

There are a few counts of this clonotype. This may stem from a read error, because a much larger clone lies one nucleotide away. The chain links TRBV18 to TRBJ2-5, with TRBD1 identical over 9 bases. The V gene end was trimmed by 4 bases and the J gene end by 11 bases; junction bases not matched to a gene: 11. The V gene's germline CDR1 is KGHSH and CDR2 LQKENI. CDR3 length equals 14 residues. DNA for the CDR3: TGTGCCAGCTCACGCGGGACAGGGAGGTATGAGCAGTACTTC. It specifies CASSRGTGRYEQYF.

This clonotype was observed many times. The chain is built from TRBV7-9 and TRBJ1-5; D gene ambiguous. V was clipped by 11 bases and J by 3 bases, with 17 bases between them. The CDR3 spans 14 residues. Germline CDR1 reads SEHNR; CDR2 reads FQNEAQ (reference sequence). The CDR3 region has the DNA TGTGCCTCGACCTCCGGCAGTCACAATCAGCCCCAGCATTTT. Translating gives CASTSGSHNQPQHF.

This clonotype was found many times. The chain links TRBV5-1 to TRBJ2-3, with 8 nucleotides matching TRBD2. The CDR3 sequence is 20 residues long. CDR1 is SGHRS and CDR2 is YFSETQ in the germline V gene. V trimming: 4 bases; J trimming: 3 bases; junction bases outside the gene matches: 22. The CDR3 protein is CASSAGFRSGRPGGTDTQYF. CDR3 DNA: TGCGCCAGCAGCGCCGGTTTCCGAAGCGGGAGACCCGGAGGAACAGATACGCAGTATTTT.

In this sample, this clonotype turned up many times. The chain couples TRBV29-1 to TRBJ2-3; D is unclear. From germline, CDR1 is SQVTM and CDR2 ANQGSEA. The CDR3 is 14 residues long. Trimming shortened V by 7 bases and J by 6 bases, and 20 bases separated the two germline ends. CDR3 protein: CSGTRSRTHDTQYF. The DNA for the CDR3 is TGCAGCGGTACCCGGTCTAGAACCCACGATACGCAGTATTTT.

The chain uses TRBV7-9 and TRBJ2-3, with 10 bases that match TRBD1. Germline V gene data show CDR1 as SEHNR and CDR2 as FQNEAQ (reference sequence). With V trimmed by 5 bases and J by 4 bases, 9 bases remained unmatched. This CDR3 is 16 amino acids long. The CDR3 loop is CASSQRQGAKSDTQYF. The CDR3, as DNA: TGTGCCAGCAGCCAAAGACAGGGGGCCAAGTCAGATACGCAGTATTTT. The whole variable domain, filled in from reference TRBV7-9 and TRBJ2-3, reads DTGVSQNPRHKITKRGQNVTFRCDPISEHNRLYWYRQTLGQGPEFLTYFQNEAQLEKSRLLSDRFSAERPKGSFSTLEIQRTEQGDSAMYLCASSQRQGAKSDTQYFGPGTRLTVL.